Below are 26 T cell receptor beta chains sequenced from a single sample in a study of blood T cells in healthy people across ages. Using a J-beta primer mix together with a sample-barcoded 5' primer, a second PCR was run for roughly 6 to 12 cycles. TCRdb called the 5' RACE reads again in MiXCR, with one record for every CDR3 protein. The sample includes 850,000 or so distinct CDR3 sequences, more than 25% seen only once; the top ten take around 16%. Specimen: blood. These receptors were obtained from a woman at least 80 years old in good health.

The rearrangement uses TRBV7-2 and TRBJ1-1; no firm D call. Germline CDR1 is SGHTA and CDR2 is FQGNSA. The CDR3 covers 17 residues. V lost 2 bases and J lost 0, with 16 bases in between. CDR3: CASSLTYTGTLNTEAFF. CDR3 nucleotide sequence: TGTGCCAGCAGCTTAACGTATACCGGCACCCTGAACACTGAAGCTTTCTTT.

As concerns this clonotype: This sequence may be a read error, since a much larger clone differs from it by one base. The rearrangement links TRBV10-2 to TRBJ2-7; 10 positions agree with TRBD2. Looked up from germline, CDR1 is WSHSY and CDR2 is SAAADI. With V trimmed by 9 bases and J by 6 bases, 14 bases remained unmatched. CDR3 length: 15 residues. CDR3 sequence: CASKFSGGEDCEQYF. CDR3 sequence (DNA): TGCGCCAGTAAGTTCAGCGGGGGGGAAGACTGCGAGCAGTACTTC.

Points on this clonotype: It may be a read error: a sequence one base away is much more abundant. The chain is built from TRBV20-1 and TRBJ2-7, with 7 nucleotides matching TRBD1. Unmatched junction bases numbered 7, after V lost 0 bases and J lost 2 bases. The CDR3 is 15 residues long. Germline CDR1 DFQATT, CDR2 SNEGSKA (reference sequence). Here the CDR3 reads CSAREPTGSTYEQYF. CDR3 nucleotide sequence: TGCAGTGCTAGAGAGCCGACAGGGAGCACCTACGAGCAGTACTTC.

This clonotype was observed at least ten times. The rearrangement uses TRBV5-6 and TRBJ2-3, with 10 positions matching TRBD2. CDR3 length: 15 amino acids. Germline CDR1 and CDR2: SGHDT and YYEEEE. With V trimmed by 2 bases and J by 5 bases, 5 bases remained unmatched. As DNA, the CDR3 is TGTGCCAGCAGCTTCAAGCGGGGGGGGGTAGATACGCAGTATTTT. This translates into CASSFKRGGVDTQYF.

The chain employs TRBV19 and TRBJ2-1; maybe TRBD1 (6 bases). The CDR3 has 14 residues. Trimming pared 3 bases from V and 10 bases from J, leaving 16 bases between. From germline, CDR1 is LNHDA and CDR2 SQIVND (reference sequence). CDR3 loop: CASSIWGRAMEQFF. DNA for the CDR3: TGTGCCAGTAGTATTTGGGGGCGGGCAATGGAGCAGTTCTTC.

This clonotype has ten or more counts. The chain carries TRBV7-2 and TRBJ2-1, with 7 bases matching TRBD1. Trimming cost V 5 bases and J 3 bases; bases outside gene matches: 13. The germline gives CDR1 SGHTA, CDR2 FQGNSA. The CDR3 sequence is 17 residues long. The CDR3 loop reads CASSLIQPGQFYNEQFF. The CDR3, as DNA: TGTGCCAGCAGCCTAATACAGCCGGGACAGTTCTACAATGAGCAGTTCTTC.

At least ten counts were recorded for this clonotype. V usage is TRBV10-2 and J usage is TRBJ2-5; 9 bases are a match to TRBD2. The V segment lost 9 bases and the J segment 1 base; nucleotides outside the gene matches: 6. Germline CDR1 reads WSHSY; CDR2 reads SAAADI. This CDR3 has 14 amino acids. The CDR3 DNA is TGCGCCAGTAAGCGGGGGGCATTCCAAGAGACCCAGTACTTC. Translated, it gives CASKRGAFQETQYF.

The gene calls are TRBV20-1 and TRBJ2-7; 7 bases agree with TRBD2. With V trimmed by 6 bases and J by 7 bases, 12 bases remained unmatched. The CDR3 consists of 13 residues. Germline V gene data show CDR1 as DFQATT and CDR2 as SNEGSKA (reference sequence). Written as DNA, the CDR3 is TGCAGTGCAAGACTAGCAGGGATCTGGGAGCAGTACTTC. This gives the protein CSARLAGIWEQYF.

V gene TRBV2 combines with J gene TRBJ1-1; D is perhaps TRBD1 (5 bases). Germline V lookup: CDR1 SNHLY, CDR2 FYNNEI. V lost 1 base and J lost 5, with 17 bases in between. The CDR3 contains 16 residues. CDR3 bases: TGTGCCAGCAGTGAAGACGGTAAGTGGGGGAAGACTGAAGCTTTCTTT. It translates to CASSEDGKWGKTEAFF. The variable domain in full, completed from reference TRBV2 and TRBJ1-1, reads EPEVTQTPSHQVTQMGQEVILRCVPISNHLYFYWYRQILGQKVEFLVSFYNNEISEKSEIFDDQFSVERPDGSNFTLKIRSTKLEDSAMYFCASSEDGKWGKTEAFFGQGTRLTVV.

V usage is TRBV7-2 and J usage is TRBJ2-2; 10 bases align to TRBD1. There are 16 residues in the CDR3. The germline V gene encodes CDR1 SGHTA and CDR2 FQGNSA. V gave up 5 bases and J gave up 5 bases; unmatched junction bases: 8. Here the CDR3 reads CASSLNPDRGTGELFF. The CDR3, as DNA: TGTGCCAGCAGCCTAAACCCGGACAGGGGGACCGGGGAGCTGTTTTTT.

This clonotype was counted many times. The chain uses TRBV29-1 and TRBJ2-5; the D is unclear. This CDR3 region has 12 residues. V was shortened by 4 bases and J by 2 bases, with 8 bases between the two germline ends. CDR1 and CDR2 (germline): SQVTM, ANQGSEA. As DNA, the CDR3 is TGCAGCGTTGGTCCGGATCAAGAGACCCAGTACTTC. Its protein is CSVGPDQETQYF.

This clonotype was detected ten times or more. CDR3 protein: CASSYSMMMPGELFF. The CDR3 coding sequence is TGTGCCAGCAGTTACTCGATGATGATGCCCGGGGAGCTGTTTTTT. The gene calls are TRBV6-5 and TRBJ2-2; D remains unclear. The CDR3 length is 15 residues. From germline, CDR1 is MNHEY and CDR2 SVGAGI. Trimming shortened V by 0 bases and J by 6 bases, and 11 bases separated the two germline ends.

This clonotype was seen a few times. CDR3 protein: CATSDSRNGAGANVLTF. CDR3 in DNA: TGTGCCACCAGTGATTCCAGGAATGGGGCTGGGGCCAACGTCCTGACTTTC. The rearrangement joins TRBV24-1 to TRBJ2-6; D not resolved. The CDR3 covers 17 residues. The germline gives CDR1 KGHDR, CDR2 SFDVKD. Trimming took 2 bases from V and 2 from J, leaving 12 bases between them.

This clonotype was seen repeatedly, ten times or more. J is TRBJ2-1 and V is TRBV20-1; 12 nucleotides match TRBD1. The CDR3 totals 16 residues. The trim removed 1 base at V and 8 bases at J, leaving 9 bases unmatched. CDR1 is DFQATT and CDR2 is SNEGSKA in the germline V gene (reference sequence). CDR3 amino acids: CSARVGTGGFGDEQFF. CDR3 in DNA: TGCAGTGCTAGAGTAGGGACAGGGGGCTTTGGGGATGAGCAGTTCTTC.

The chain is built from TRBV4-1 and TRBJ1-6, with a possible D match to TRBD1 (5 bases). V dropped 0 bases and J dropped 7 bases, with 13 bases sitting between them. CDR3 size: 16 residues. Germline V gives CDR1 MGHRA, CDR2 YSYEKL. This CDR3 is CASSQDPETANSPLHF. The CDR3, as DNA: TGCGCCAGCAGCCAAGATCCCGAGACAGCAAATTCACCCCTCCACTTT.

This clonotype was seen many times. The chain couples TRBV9 to TRBJ2-7, with TRBD1 as a possible D gene (5 bases). V was trimmed by 0 bases and J by 0 bases, leaving 7 bases between them. CDR1 SGDLS and CDR2 YYNGEE come from the germline V gene. The CDR3 contains 14 residues. The CDR3 is CASSVGTTSYEQYF. The CDR3 DNA sequence: TGTGCCAGCAGCGTAGGGACAACCTCCTACGAGCAGTACTTC.

In the case of this clonotype: Sequence at one end of the junction differs from germline and may be a read error. J is TRBJ1-1 and V is TRBV4-3; D uncertain. Germline V lookup: CDR1 LGHNA, CDR2 YSLEER. This CDR3 has 14 residues. In DNA form, the CDR3 reads TGCGCCAGCAGCCAAGATTTTAGGAACACTGAAACTTTCTTT. Amino acid sequence: CASSQDFRNTETFF.

This clonotype was detected only a few times. A much bigger clone sits one base away, suggesting this may be a read error. The CDR3 here is CSAAKGQGRDEQYF. In DNA, the CDR3 is TGCAGTGCTGCAAAGGGACAGGGGCGAGATGAGCAGTACTTC. The chain joins TRBV20-1 to TRBJ2-5; 10 nucleotides line up with TRBD1. Germline loops: CDR1 DFQATT, CDR2 SNEGSKA (reference sequence). V shed 5 bases, J shed 11 bases, and the junction held 14 bases outside the gene matches. The CDR3 runs 14 residues.

V gene TRBV5-1 combines with J gene TRBJ1-6, with a tentative D call TRBD1 (5 bases). The CDR3 is 13 amino acids. V lost 6 bases and J 9 bases, leaving 13 bases between the germline ends. Germline V CDR1 and CDR2: SGHRS, YFSETQ. The CDR3 reads CASTLEGPSPLHF. As DNA, the CDR3 is TGCGCCAGCACCCTCGAGGGGCCTTCACCCCTCCACTTT.

The chain uses TRBV18 and TRBJ1-2, with no clear D. V lost 0 bases to trimming and J lost 8 bases, with 19 bases between them. The CDR3 totals 16 residues. Germline values: CDR1 KGHSH, CDR2 LQKENI. CDR3 coding DNA: TGTGCCAGCTCACCACCACGGGAAACCGGGGAAAAAGGCTACACCTTC. Translation: CASSPPRETGEKGYTF.

This clonotype has a count of ten or more. This chain uses TRBV6-2 or TRBV6-3 with TRBJ2-1; TRBD1 matches 8 bases. Germline V gene sequence: CDR1 MNHEY, CDR2 SVGEGT. Losses at the gene ends were 8 bases for V and 6 bases for J; bases not matched to a gene: 3. This CDR3 comprises 12 residues. CDR3 bases: TGTGCCAGCGACAGGGGAAGCAATGAGCAGTTCTTC. Encoded protein: CASDRGSNEQFF.

This clonotype was picked up a small number of times. The J gene is TRBJ2-3, the V gene TRBV6-2 or TRBV6-3, with 8 bases aligning to TRBD1. The V gene's germline CDR1 is MNHEY and CDR2 SVGEGT. V lost 6 bases, J lost 0 bases, and 11 bases stayed unmatched. The CDR3 sequence is 17 residues long. Here the CDR3 reads CASRAGTGFASTDTQYF. The CDR3 bases are TGTGCCAGCAGGGCCGGGACAGGCTTCGCTAGCACAGATACGCAGTATTTT.

This clonotype came up many times. The gene calls are TRBV3-1 and TRBJ1-2; a possible D gene is TRBD1 (6 bases). Germline lookup yields CDR1 LGHDT and CDR2 YNNKEL (reference sequence). The CDR3 sequence is 12 residues long. The V end lost 2 bases, the J end lost 5 bases, and 6 bases lay between the germline ends. In nucleotides, the CDR3 is TGTGCCAGCAGCCAACAGGGGTATGGCTACACCTTC. Amino acids: CASSQQGYGYTF.

The sample holds a few counts of this clonotype. This may stem from a read error, because a much larger clone lies one nucleotide away. The J gene is TRBJ2-7, the V gene TRBV6-1; D is ambiguous. CDR3 size: 14 residues. V lost 2 bases and J 3 bases, leaving 11 bases between the germline ends. Germline assignment: CDR1 MNHNS and CDR2 SASEGT. The CDR3 region has the DNA TGTGCCAGCAGTGAATTCCCGCAGCGCTACGAGCAGTACTTC. Translating it yields CASSEFPQRYEQYF.

This chain links TRBV12-3 or TRBV12-4 with TRBJ1-4; D gene uncertain. Trimming left V 5 bases short and J 6 bases short, with 4 bases between. The CDR3 has 11 residues. CDR3 sequence reads: CASSIHEKLFF. The CDR3 nucleotides read TGTGCCAGCAGTATTCATGAAAAACTGTTTTTT.

With regard to this clonotype: An end of the junction does not agree with germline; a read error may underlie this. V gene TRBV19 combines with J gene TRBJ2-1, with D perhaps matching TRBD1 (6 bases). Germline-derived CDR1 and CDR2 are LNHDA and SQIVND (reference sequence). This CDR3 is 16 amino acids long. CDR3 region: CVSSIGGPNFPNEQFF. The CDR3 DNA is TGTGTCAGTAGTATAGGGGGACCCAACTTCCCCAATGAGCAGTTCTTC.